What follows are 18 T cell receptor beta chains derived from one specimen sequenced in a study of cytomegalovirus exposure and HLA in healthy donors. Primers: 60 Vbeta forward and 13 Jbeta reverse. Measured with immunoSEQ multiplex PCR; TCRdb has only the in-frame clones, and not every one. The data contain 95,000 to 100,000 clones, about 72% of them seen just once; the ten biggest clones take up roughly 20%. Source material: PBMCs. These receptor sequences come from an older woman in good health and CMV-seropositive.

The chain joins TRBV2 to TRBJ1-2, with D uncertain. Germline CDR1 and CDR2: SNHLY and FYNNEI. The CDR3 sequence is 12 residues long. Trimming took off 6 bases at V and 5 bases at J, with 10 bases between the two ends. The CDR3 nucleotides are TGTGCCAGCAGCGTAGAGCATTATGGCTACACCTTC. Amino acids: CASSVEHYGYTF.

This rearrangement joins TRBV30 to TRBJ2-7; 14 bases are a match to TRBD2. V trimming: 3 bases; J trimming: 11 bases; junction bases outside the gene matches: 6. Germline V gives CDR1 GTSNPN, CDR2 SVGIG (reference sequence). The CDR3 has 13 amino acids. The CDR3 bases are TGTGCCTGGAGGGTAGGACTAGCGGGAGGAAAGTACTTC. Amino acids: CAWRVGLAGGKYF. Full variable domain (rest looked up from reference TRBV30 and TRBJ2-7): SQTIHQWPATLVQPVGSPLSLECTVEGTSNPNLYWYRQAAGRGLQLLFYSVGIGQISSEVPQNLSASRPQDRQFILSSKKLLLSDSGFYLCAWRVGLAGGKYFGPGTRLTVT.

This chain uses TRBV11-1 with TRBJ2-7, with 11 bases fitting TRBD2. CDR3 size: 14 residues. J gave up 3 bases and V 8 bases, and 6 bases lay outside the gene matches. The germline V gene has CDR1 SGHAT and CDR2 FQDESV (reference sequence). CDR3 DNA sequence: TGTGCCAGCGGGGGACTAGCGGTACACTACGAGCAGTACTTC. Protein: CASGGLAVHYEQYF.

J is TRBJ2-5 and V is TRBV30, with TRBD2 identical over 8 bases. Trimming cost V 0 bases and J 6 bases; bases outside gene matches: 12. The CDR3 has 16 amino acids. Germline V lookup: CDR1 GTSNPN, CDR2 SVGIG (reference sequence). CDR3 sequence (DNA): TGTGCCTGGAGTGTACGGGGGGGCGCGGTTATAAAGACCCAGTACTTC. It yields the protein CAWSVRGGAVIKTQYF.

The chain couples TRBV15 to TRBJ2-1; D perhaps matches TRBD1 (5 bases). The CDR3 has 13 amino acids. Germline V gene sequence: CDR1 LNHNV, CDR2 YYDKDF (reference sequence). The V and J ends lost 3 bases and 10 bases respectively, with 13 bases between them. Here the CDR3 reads CATSSLTAWEQFF. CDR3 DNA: TGTGCCACCAGCAGCTTGACAGCCTGGGAGCAGTTCTTC.

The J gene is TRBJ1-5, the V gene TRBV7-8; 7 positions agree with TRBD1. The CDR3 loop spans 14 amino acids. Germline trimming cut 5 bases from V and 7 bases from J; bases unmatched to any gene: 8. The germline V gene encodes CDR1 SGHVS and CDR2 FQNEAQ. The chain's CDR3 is CASSLGTASQPQHF. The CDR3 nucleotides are TGTGCCAGCAGCCTCGGGACAGCTTCCCAGCCCCAGCATTTT. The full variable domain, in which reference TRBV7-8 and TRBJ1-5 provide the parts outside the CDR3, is GAGVSQSPRYKVAKRGQDVALRCDPISGHVSLFWYQQALGQGPEFLTYFQNEAQLDKSGLPSDRFFAERPEGSVSTLKIQRTQQEDSAVYLCASSLGTASQPQHFGDGTRLSIL.

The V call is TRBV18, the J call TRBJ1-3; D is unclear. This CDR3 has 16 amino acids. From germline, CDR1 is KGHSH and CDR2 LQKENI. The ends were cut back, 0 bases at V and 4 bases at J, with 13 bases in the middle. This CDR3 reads CASSPPTTPGGNTIYF. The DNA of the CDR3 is TGTGCCAGCTCACCACCCACCACCCCGGGGGGAAACACCATATATTTT.

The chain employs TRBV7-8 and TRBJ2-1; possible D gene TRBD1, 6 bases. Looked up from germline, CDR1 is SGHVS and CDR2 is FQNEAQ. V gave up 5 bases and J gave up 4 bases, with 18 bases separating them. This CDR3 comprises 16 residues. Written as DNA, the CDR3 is TGTGCCAGCAGCCCCAAGCCCAGGACAGCATACAATGAGCAGTTCTTC. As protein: CASSPKPRTAYNEQFF.

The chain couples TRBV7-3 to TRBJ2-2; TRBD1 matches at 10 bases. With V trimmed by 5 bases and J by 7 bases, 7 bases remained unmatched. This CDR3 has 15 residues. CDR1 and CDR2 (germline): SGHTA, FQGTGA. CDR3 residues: CASSPAGTGVGELFF. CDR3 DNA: TGTGCCAGCAGCCCCGCGGGGACAGGGGTCGGGGAGCTGTTTTTT.

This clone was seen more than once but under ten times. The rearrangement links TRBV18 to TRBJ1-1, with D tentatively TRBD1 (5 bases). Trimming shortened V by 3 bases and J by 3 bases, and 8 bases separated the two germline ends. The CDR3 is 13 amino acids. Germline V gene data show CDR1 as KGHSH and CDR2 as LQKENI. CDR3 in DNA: TGTGCCAGCTCACCCGCGGGGGACACTGAAGCTTTCTTT. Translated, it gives CASSPAGDTEAFF.

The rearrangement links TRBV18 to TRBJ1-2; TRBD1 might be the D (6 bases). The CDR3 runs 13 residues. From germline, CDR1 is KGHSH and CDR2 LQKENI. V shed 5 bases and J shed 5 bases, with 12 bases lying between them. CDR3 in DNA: TGTGCCAGCTCAGAATCAAGGGGGTATGGCTACACCTTC. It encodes CASSESRGYGYTF.

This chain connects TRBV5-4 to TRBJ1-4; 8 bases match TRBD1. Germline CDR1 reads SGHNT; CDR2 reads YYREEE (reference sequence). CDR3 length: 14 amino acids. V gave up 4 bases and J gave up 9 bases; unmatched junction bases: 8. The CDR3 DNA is TGTGCCAGCAGCACGACAGGGGCGGAGAAAAAACTGTTTTTT. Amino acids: CASSTTGAEKKLFF.

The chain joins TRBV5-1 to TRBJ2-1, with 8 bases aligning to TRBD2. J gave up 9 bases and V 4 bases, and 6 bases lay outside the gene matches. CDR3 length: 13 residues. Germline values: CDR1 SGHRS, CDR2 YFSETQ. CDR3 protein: CASSEGLGGEQFF. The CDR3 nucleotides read TGCGCCAGCAGCGAGGGACTAGGGGGTGAGCAGTTCTTC.

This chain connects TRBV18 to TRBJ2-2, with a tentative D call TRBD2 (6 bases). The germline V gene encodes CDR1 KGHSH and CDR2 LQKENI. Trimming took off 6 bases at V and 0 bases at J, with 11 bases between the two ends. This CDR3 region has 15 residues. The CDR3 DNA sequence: TGTGCCAGCTCCCGGGGAGGCACGAACACCGGGGAGCTGTTTTTT. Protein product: CASSRGGTNTGELFF. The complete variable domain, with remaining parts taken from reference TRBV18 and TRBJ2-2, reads NAGVMQNPRHLVRRRGQEARLRCSPMKGHSHVYWYRQLPEEGLKFMVYLQKENIIDESGMPKERFSAEFPKEGPSILRIQQVVRGDSAAYFCASSRGGTNTGELFFGEGSRLTVL.

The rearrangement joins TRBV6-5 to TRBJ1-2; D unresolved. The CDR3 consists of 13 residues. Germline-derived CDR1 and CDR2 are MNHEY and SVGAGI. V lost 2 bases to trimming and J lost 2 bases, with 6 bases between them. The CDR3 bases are TGTGCCAGCAGTTACGCCAGAAACTATGGCTACACCTTC. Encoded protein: CASSYARNYGYTF.

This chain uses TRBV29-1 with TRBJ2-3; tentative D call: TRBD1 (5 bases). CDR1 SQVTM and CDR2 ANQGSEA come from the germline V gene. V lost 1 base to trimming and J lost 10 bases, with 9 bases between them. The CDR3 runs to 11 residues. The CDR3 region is CSVEGTKPQYF. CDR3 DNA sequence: TGCAGCGTTGAAGGGACAAAGCCGCAGTATTTT.

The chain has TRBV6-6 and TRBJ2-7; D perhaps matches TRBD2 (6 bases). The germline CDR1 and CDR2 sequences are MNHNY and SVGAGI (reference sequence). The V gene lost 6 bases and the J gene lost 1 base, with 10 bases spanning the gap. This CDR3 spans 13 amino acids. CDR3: CASSPTRSYEQYF. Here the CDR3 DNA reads TGTGCCAGCAGCCCGACTAGATCCTACGAGCAGTACTTC.

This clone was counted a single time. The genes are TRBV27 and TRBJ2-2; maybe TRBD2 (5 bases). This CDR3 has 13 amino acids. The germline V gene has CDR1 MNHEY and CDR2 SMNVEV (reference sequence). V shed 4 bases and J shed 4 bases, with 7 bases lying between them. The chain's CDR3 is CASSSRGTGELFF. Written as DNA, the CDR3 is TGTGCCAGCAGTTCCCGGGGCACCGGGGAGCTGTTTTTT.